Included here is one T cell receptor (beta chain) sequence, with context. As yet, its antigen is unknown. The data stem from a study of cytomegalovirus exposure and HLA in healthy donors. Overall study findings and caveats: Accurate prediction of most subjects' HLA-A and HLA-B alleles from TCR beta sequences was reported.

The PCR employed 60 Vbeta primers together with 13 Jbeta primers. Some clones are missing from TCRdb's copy, which holds only in-frame ones; the method was immunoSEQ multiplex PCR. The sample shows 98,000 or so clones, around 9.1% of them seen only once. Germline V gene sequence: CDR1 MNHNS, CDR2 SASEGT. The germline V and J ends were trimmed by 4 bases and 4 bases, with 14 bases remaining between them. This CDR3 contains 14 residues. Sequences were obtained from PBMCs. The clonotype originates from a man aged 40-49 years in good health and CMV-seropositive. The chain uses TRBV6-1 and TRBJ2-7, with D unresolved. This CDR3 is CASSVPRLGYEQYF. For the CDR3, the DNA is TGTGCCAGCAGTGTGCCCCGACTTGGGTACGAGCAGTACTTC.